What follows describes a single T cell receptor (beta chain). The authors reverse transcribed roughly 0.5 to 1 ug RNA with random hexamers. Amplification of TCR beta CDR3 used immunoSEQ multiplex PCR across 54 Vbeta and 13 Jbeta. TCRdb recomputed calls from the immunoSEQ multiplex PCR reads with MiXCR, one row per CDR3 protein. The table includes fewer than 100,000 distinct CDR3 sequences, 91% detected once. The data were obtained in a study of CD8 T cells in Susac syndrome. Bulk CD8+ and CD4+ cells came from magnetic negative isolation; CD8+ TEMRA by FACS. From germline, CDR1 is MNHEY and CDR2 SVGEGT. V lost 4 bases, J lost 4 bases, and 13 bases lay in between. The CDR3 runs 14 residues.

The chain combines TRBV6-2 or TRBV6-3 with TRBJ1-1; TRBD1 might be the D (5 bases). What was sequenced was CD8+ T cells from PBMCs. This clonotype was obtained from a human donor with multiple sclerosis. CDR3 nucleotides: TGTGCCAGCAGTTGGACGGGGGGTAGCACTGAAGCTTTCTTT. Its protein is CASSWTGGSTEAFF.